This T cell receptor beta chain stems from a study of Graves' ophthalmopathy and Graves' hyperthyroidism. Study details: No treatment had been given when peripheral blood was collected at initial diagnosis.

This clonotype was counted ten times or more. TCR beta CDR3 regions were amplified from RNA transcripts. HTBI primers served in a first-round RT-PCR, which a second-round multiplex PCR followed. TCRdb redid the calling of the multiplex PCR reads with MiXCR, one entry per CDR3 protein. The sample includes 500,000 to 800,000 distinct CDR3 sequences, 35% to 50% of them seen just once. Fresh peripheral blood (around 9.7 ml) yielded the PBMCs. Trimming pared 1 base from V and 4 bases from J, leaving 10 bases between. The germline V gene encodes CDR1 SGHTA and CDR2 FQGNSA. This CDR3 comprises 14 residues. Material for sequencing was peripheral blood. J is TRBJ1-1 and V is TRBV7-2, with D maybe TRBD1 (5 bases). The TCR was taken from an adult man with Graves' ophthalmopathy. DNA of the CDR3: TGTGCCAGCAGCTTAGTTCGGGGGACCACTGAAGCTTTCTTT. This codes for CASSLVRGTTEAFF.